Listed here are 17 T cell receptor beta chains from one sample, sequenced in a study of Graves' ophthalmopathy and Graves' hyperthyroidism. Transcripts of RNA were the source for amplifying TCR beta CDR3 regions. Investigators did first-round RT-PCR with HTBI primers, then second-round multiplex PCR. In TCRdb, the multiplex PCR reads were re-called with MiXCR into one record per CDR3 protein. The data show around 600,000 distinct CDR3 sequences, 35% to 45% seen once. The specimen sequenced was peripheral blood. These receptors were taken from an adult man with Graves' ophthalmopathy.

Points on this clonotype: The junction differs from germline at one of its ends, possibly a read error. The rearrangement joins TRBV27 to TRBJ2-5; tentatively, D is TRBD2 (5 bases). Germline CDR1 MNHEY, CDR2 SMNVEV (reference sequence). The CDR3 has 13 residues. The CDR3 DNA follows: TGTGCCAGCAGTGGCAGGTTGGGAGAGACCCAGGACTTC. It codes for CASSGRLGETQDF.

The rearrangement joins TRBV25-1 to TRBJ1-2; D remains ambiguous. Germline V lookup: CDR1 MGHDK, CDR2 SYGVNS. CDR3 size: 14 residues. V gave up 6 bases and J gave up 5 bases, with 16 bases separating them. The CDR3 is CASRGKGRIYGYTF. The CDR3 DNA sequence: TGTGCCAGCAGGGGGAAAGGGAGGATATATGGCTACACCTTC.

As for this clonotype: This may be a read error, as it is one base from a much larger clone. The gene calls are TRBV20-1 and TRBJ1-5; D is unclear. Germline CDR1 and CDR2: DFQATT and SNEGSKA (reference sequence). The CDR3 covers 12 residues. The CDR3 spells CSAVRLNQPRHF. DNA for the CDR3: TGCAGTGCCGTCAGGCTGAATCAGCCCCGGCATTTT.

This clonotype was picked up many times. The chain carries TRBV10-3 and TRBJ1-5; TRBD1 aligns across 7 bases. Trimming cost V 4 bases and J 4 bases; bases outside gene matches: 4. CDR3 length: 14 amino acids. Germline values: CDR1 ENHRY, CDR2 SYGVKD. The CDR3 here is CAISGQGENQPQHF. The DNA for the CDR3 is TGTGCCATCAGTGGACAGGGTGAGAATCAGCCCCAGCATTTT.

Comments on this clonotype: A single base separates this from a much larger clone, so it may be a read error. CDR3 DNA: TGTGCCAGCAGTCCGGGACAGGGTTTGGATACTCGTTTC. Encoded protein: CASSPGQGLDTRF. V gene TRBV12-3 or TRBV12-4 combines with J gene TRBJ1-2; 9 bases fit TRBD1. This CDR3 has 13 amino acids.

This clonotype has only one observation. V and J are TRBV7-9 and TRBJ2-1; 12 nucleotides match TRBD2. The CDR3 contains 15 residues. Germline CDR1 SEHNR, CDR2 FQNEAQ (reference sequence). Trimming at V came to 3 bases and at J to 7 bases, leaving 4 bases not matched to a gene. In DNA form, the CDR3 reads TGTGCCAGCAGCTTGACTAGCGGGAGTCCTAATGAGCAGTTCTTC. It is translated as CASSLTSGSPNEQFF.

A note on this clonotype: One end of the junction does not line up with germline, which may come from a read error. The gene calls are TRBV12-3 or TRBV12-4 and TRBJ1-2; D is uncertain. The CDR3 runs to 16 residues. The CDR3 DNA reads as TGTGCCAGCAGTTTGTCTTCGGGAAGTCGGATCTATGGCCACACCTTC. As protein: CASSLSSGSRIYGHTF.

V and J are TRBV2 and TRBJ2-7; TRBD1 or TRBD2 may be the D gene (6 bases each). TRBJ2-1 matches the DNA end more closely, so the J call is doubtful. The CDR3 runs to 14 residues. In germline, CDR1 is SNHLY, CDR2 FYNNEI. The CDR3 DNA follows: TGTGCCAGCAGCAGGGGACTCTTTCACAATGAGCAGTTCTTC. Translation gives CASSRGLFHNEQFF.

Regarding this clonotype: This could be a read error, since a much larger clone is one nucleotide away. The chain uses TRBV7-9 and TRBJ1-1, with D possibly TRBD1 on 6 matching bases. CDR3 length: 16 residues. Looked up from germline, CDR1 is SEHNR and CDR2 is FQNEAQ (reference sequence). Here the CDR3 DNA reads TGTGCCAACAGCTCCTGGGGGCAAGCAATGAACACTGAAGCTTTCTTT. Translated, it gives CANSSWGQAMNTEAFF.

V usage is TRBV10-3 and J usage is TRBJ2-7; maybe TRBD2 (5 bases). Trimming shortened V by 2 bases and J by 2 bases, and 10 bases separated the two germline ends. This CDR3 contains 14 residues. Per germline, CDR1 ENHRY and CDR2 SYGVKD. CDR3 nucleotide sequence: TGTGCCATCAGTGAGCGGGGTCTTCCCTACGAGCAGTACTTC. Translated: CAISERGLPYEQYF.

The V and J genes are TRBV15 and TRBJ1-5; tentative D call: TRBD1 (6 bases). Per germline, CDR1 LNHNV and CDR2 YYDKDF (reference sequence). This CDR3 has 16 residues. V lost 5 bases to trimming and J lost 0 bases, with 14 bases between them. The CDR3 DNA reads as TGTGCCACCAGCGTAGGGACAAGTTATAGCAATCAGCCCCAGCATTTT. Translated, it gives CATSVGTSYSNQPQHF.

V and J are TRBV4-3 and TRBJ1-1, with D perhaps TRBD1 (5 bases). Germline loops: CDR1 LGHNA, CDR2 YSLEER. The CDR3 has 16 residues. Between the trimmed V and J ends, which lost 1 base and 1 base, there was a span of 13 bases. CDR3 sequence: CASSQVPAGTNTEAFF. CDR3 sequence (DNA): TGCGCCAGCAGCCAAGTTCCTGCAGGGACGAACACTGAAGCTTTCTTT.

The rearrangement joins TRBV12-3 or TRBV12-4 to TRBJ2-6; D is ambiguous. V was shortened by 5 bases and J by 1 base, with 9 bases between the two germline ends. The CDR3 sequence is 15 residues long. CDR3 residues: CASSATQSGANVLTF. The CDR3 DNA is TGTGCCAGCAGTGCGACCCAGTCTGGGGCCAACGTCCTGACTTTC.

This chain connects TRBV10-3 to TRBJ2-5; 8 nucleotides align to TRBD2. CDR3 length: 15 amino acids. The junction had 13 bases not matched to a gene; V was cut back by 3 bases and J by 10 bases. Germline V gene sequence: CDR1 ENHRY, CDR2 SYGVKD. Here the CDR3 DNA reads TGTGCCATCAGTGACATACCGGACCCGGGGGGGGACCAGTACTTC. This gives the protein CAISDIPDPGGDQYF.

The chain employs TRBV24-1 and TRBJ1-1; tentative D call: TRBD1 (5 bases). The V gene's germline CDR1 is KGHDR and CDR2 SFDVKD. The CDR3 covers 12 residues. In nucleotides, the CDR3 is TGTGCTTCCGACAGAATGAACACTGAAGCTTTCTTT. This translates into CASDRMNTEAFF.

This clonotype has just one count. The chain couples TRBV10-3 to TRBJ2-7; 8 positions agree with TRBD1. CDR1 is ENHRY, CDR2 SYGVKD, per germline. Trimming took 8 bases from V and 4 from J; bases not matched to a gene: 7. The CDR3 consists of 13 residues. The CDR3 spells CAIGRDRKYEQYF. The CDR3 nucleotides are TGTGCCATCGGACGGGACAGGAAGTACGAGCAGTACTTC.

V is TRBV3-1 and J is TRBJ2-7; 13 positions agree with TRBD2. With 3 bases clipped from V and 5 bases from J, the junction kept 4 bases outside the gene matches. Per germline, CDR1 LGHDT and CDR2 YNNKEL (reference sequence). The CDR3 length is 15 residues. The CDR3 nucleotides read TGTGCCAGCAGCCAGGGACTAGCGGGGTCCCACGAGCAGTACTTC. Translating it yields CASSQGLAGSHEQYF.